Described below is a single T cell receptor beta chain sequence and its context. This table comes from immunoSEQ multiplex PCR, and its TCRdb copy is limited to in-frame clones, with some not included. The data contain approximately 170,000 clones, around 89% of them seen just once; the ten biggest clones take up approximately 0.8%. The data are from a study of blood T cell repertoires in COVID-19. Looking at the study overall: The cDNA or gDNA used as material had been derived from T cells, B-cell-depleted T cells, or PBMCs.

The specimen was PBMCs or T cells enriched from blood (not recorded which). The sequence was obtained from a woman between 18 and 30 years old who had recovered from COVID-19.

The CDR3 loop is CASSSTGDYFYNEQFF. The CDR3 DNA reads TGTGCCAGCAGCTCGACAGGAGATTATTTTTACAATGAGCAGTTCTTC. V is TRBV7-8 and J is TRBJ2-1, with D tentatively TRBD1 (6 bases). Germline CDR1 and CDR2: SGHVS and FQNEAQ. This CDR3 is built from 16 residues. V shed 4 bases and J shed 4 bases, with 17 bases lying between them.